This TCR beta chain was captured by sequencing in a study of cytomegalovirus exposure and HLA in healthy donors. Study-wide results and limits: First-cohort TCR clusters were later found to tend to co-occur in the roughly 130 validation repertoires.

In this sample, this clone turned up once. Its specificity is not known. CDR1 is SGHRS, CDR2 YFSETQ, per germline. The CDR3 loop spans 15 amino acids. V was clipped by 3 bases and J by 3 bases; unmatched bases: 7. The data were produced by immunoSEQ multiplex PCR, yet TCRdb's version contains in-frame clones alone and is incomplete. The table lists under 200,000 clones, about 95% of them singletons. The chain is built from TRBV5-1 and TRBJ2-5, with 8 positions matching TRBD2. This clonotype originated in a woman aged 18-29 years in good health and CMV-seronegative. Sequenced material: PBMCs. CDR3 nucleotide sequence: TGCGCCAGCAGCTCCTCCGGGACTAGGAAAGAGACCCAGTACTTC. Translating gives CASSSSGTRKETQYF.